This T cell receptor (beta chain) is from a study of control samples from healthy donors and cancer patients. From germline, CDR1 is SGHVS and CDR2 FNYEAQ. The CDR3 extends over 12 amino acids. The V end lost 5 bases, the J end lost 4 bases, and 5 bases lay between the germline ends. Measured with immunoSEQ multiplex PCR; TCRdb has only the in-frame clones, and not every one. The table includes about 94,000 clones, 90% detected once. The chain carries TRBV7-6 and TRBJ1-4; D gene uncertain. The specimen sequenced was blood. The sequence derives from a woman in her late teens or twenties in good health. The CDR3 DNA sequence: TGTGCCAGCAGCCCATATAATGAAAAACTGTTTTTT. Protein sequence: CASSPYNEKLFF.